Each of the 17 T cell receptor beta chains below was sequenced from the same sample in a study of T cells in women clearing cervical HPV infection. The protocol was immunoSEQ multiplex PCR, while the TCRdb copy is restricted to in-frame clones and leaves out a portion. The listing records roughly 19,000 clones. Sequencing input: blood buffy coat. Receptors were obtained from a woman aged 18-70 years with a cervical HPV16 infection that either progressed to CIN3+ or cleared (not recorded which).

Notes on this clone: The read falls 3 residues short of the CDR3 end, and the missing part is taken from the germline J gene. The rearrangement links TRBV12-3 or TRBV12-4 to TRBJ1-4; no definite D call. The CDR3 sequence is 15 residues long. The V and J ends lost 5 bases and 0 bases respectively, with 10 bases between them. CDR3 sequence reads: CASSTYSTTNEKLFF. Incomplete CDR3 DNA: TGTGCCAGCAGTACCTACAGCACAACTAATGAAAAA.

With respect to this clone: The read terminates 3 residues ahead of where the CDR3 ends, so the germline J gene completes it. This chain uses TRBV10-3 with TRBJ2-5; D is perhaps TRBD2 (7 bases). Germline values: CDR1 ENHRY, CDR2 SYGVKD. The CDR3 extends over 13 amino acids. The V end lost 6 bases, the J end lost 5 bases, and 13 bases lay between the germline ends. CDR3 sequence: CAIRGGGEETQYF. The CDR3 DNA, read in part, is TGTGCCATCAGAGGGGGGGGCGAGGAGACC.

Worth noting for this clone: Sequencing ends 3 residues short of the CDR3 end; the germline J gene provides the rest. The chain joins TRBV13 to TRBJ2-2; 8 bases map to TRBD2. J gave up 4 bases and V 3 bases, and 7 bases lay outside the gene matches. The CDR3 has 16 residues. Germline V gene sequence: CDR1 PRHDT, CDR2 FYEKMQ (reference sequence). The CDR3 region is CASSFLLSGTTGELFF. CDR3 DNA, as far as it was read: TGTGCCAGCAGCTTCCTCCTTAGCGGGACCACCGGGGAG.

The sequenced part of the CDR3 DNA is TGTGCCTGGAGTCCTTTCAAAGCGACAGGGTTAAATTCACCC. The encoded protein is CAWSPFKATGLNSP. The entire CDR3 protein is CAWSPFKATGLNSPLHF. The chain recombines TRBV30 with TRBJ1-6, with 7 nucleotides matching TRBD1. The sequenced fragment ends 3 residues before the CDR3 boundary, so the rest is inferred from the germline J gene. Germline-derived CDR1 and CDR2 are GTSNPN and SVGIG (reference sequence). Trimming removed 2 bases from V and 7 bases from J; junction bases left unmatched: 14. This CDR3 spans 17 amino acids.

About this clone itself: The read comes to an end 3 residues before the CDR3 does, leaving the germline J gene to fill in the end. This chain links TRBV7-1 with TRBJ2-5; 12 bases line up with TRBD2. TRBV7-1 counts as an open reading frame of uncertain function. The CDR3 totals 20 residues. With 2 bases clipped from V and 5 bases from J, the junction kept 18 bases outside the gene matches. The CDR3 protein is CASSSRPTLAGGSFQETQYF. The CDR3 bases that were read are TGTGCCAGCAGCTCACGACCCACCCTAGCGGGAGGGAGCTTTCAGGAGACC.

As to this clone: The junction departs from germline at one end; a sequencing error may be responsible. The CDR3 end lies 3 residues beyond the end of the read and is filled in from the germline J gene. The rearrangement links TRBV4-2 to TRBJ1-1; D unresolved. CDR1 and CDR2 from the germline V gene are LGHNA and YNFKEQ. The CDR3 consists of 13 residues. Partial CDR3 DNA: TGCGCCAGCAGCCTTATTTTGAACACTGAA. This gives the protein CASSLILNTE. The full CDR3 sequence reads CASSLILNTEAFF.

Turning to this clone: The read falls 3 residues short of the CDR3 end, and the missing part is taken from the germline J gene. The gene calls are TRBV2 and TRBJ1-2; the D gene is possibly TRBD1 (5 bases). The CDR3 runs 14 residues. Germline CDR1 reads SNHLY; CDR2 reads FYNNEI. The CDR3 loop reads CASSLTGGFSGYTF. The CDR3 bases that were read are TGTGCCAGCAGCCTTACGGGGGGGTTTAGCGGC.

Of note for this clone: The read stops 3 residues short of the end of the CDR3; the missing end is completed from the germline J gene. The chain uses TRBV7-9 and TRBJ2-3; TRBD2 might be the D (6 bases). Per germline, CDR1 SEHNR and CDR2 FQNEAQ (reference sequence). V shed 5 bases and J shed 2 bases, with 8 bases lying between them. The CDR3 is made up of 13 amino acids. CDR3 DNA, as far as it was read: TGTGCCAGCAGCGCGGACTACACAGATACG. Translating it yields CASSADYTDT. In full, the CDR3 reads CASSADYTDTQYF. Based on the CDR3 plus reference TRBV7-9 and TRBJ2-3, the full variable domain is DTGVSQNPRHKITKRGQNVTFRCDPISEHNRLYWYRQTLGQGPEFLTYFQNEAQLEKSRLLSDRFSAERPKGSFSTLEIQRTEQGDSAMYLCASSADYTDTQYFGPGTRLTVL.

With regard to this clone: The read is 3 residues too short to cover the CDR3 end, so that end is filled in from the germline J gene. This chain connects TRBV30 to TRBJ1-5; D may be TRBD1 (6 bases). V lost 1 base, J lost 3 bases, and 7 bases lay in between. The germline V gene has CDR1 GTSNPN and CDR2 SVGIG (reference sequence). This CDR3 comprises 13 residues. Partial CDR3 DNA: TGTGCCTGGAGTGGACAGGACAATCAGCCC. Translating gives CAWSGQDNQP. The full CDR3 protein reads CAWSGQDNQPQHF.

Comment on this clone: Sequencing ends 3 residues short of the CDR3 end; the germline J gene provides the rest. The gene calls are TRBV19 and TRBJ1-2, with D possibly matching TRBD1 (5 bases). The germline V and J ends were trimmed by 4 bases and 0 bases, with 12 bases remaining between them. CDR1 and CDR2 (germline): LNHDA, SQIVND (reference sequence). This CDR3 has 15 amino acids. The part of the CDR3 DNA that was read is TGTGCCAGTAGTACGACAGCCGTCACTAACTATGGC. Its protein is CASSTTAVTNYG. The CDR3 as a whole reads CASSTTAVTNYGYTF.

A remark on this clone: The read finishes 3 residues shy of the CDR3 end, and the germline J gene is used to complete it. The V and J genes are TRBV5-3 and TRBJ2-3; a possible D gene is TRBD1 (6 bases). TRBV5-3 is known as an ORF, though its function is uncertain. The CDR3 runs to 17 residues. Trimming took 0 bases from V and 0 from J, leaving 14 bases between them. CDR3 loop: CARSLGPGAASTDTQYF. The sequenced CDR3 bases are TGTGCCAGAAGCTTGGGCCCAGGGGCGGCTAGCACAGATACG.

Points on this clone: With the read ending 3 residues before the CDR3 end, the germline J gene is used to fill in that end. The rearrangement joins TRBV2 to TRBJ2-3; 12 bases map to TRBD2. The CDR3 runs 16 residues. V shed 5 bases and J 2 bases; nucleotides not matched to a gene: 5. CDR1 and CDR2 (germline): SNHLY, FYNNEI. Incomplete CDR3 DNA: TGTGCCAGCAGTAGGACTAGCGGGAATCCCACAGATACG. Translating gives CASSRTSGNPTDT. The entire CDR3 protein is CASSRTSGNPTDTQYF.

In the case of this clone: The read ends 3 residues early relative to the CDR3; the germline J gene fills the gap. The chain joins TRBV18 to TRBJ2-2, with D possibly matching TRBD1 (5 bases). Trimming shortened V by 5 bases and J by 5 bases, and 15 bases separated the two germline ends. The CDR3 has 15 amino acids. From germline, CDR1 is KGHSH and CDR2 LQKENI. The CDR3 region is CASSSAQGPTGELFF. CDR3 DNA (partial): TGTGCCAGCTCATCAGCCCAGGGCCCGACCGGGGAG.

In the case of this clone: The read ends 3 residues shy of where the CDR3 ends; the end is completed using the germline J gene. The V gene is TRBV7-8, the J gene TRBJ2-4, with D perhaps matching TRBD1 (6 bases). Germline CDR1 is SGHVS and CDR2 is FQNEAQ. The CDR3 covers 13 residues. The CDR3: CASSSTGFAFQYF. CDR3 DNA (partial): TGTGCCAGCAGCTCTACAGGGTTTGCATTT.

As for this clone: The sequenced fragment ends 3 residues before the CDR3 boundary, so the rest is inferred from the germline J gene. The chain combines TRBV7-2 with TRBJ2-1; possible D gene TRBD1, 5 bases. CDR3 length: 15 residues. Germline loops: CDR1 SGHTA, CDR2 FQGNSA. With 3 bases removed from V and 0 bases from J, the gap between germline ends came to 9 bases. CDR3 sequence reads: CASSFRQSSYNEQFF. CDR3 DNA (partial): TGTGCCAGCAGCTTCAGACAGAGCTCCTACAATGAG.

Judged by frequency, this clone is medium-sized (0.01 to 0.1%). CDR3: CSVVGGISDTQYF. CDR3 DNA, as far as it was read: TGCAGCGTTGTTGGCGGAATTTCAGATACG. The gene calls are TRBV29-1 and TRBJ2-3, with unresolved D. Sequencing ends 3 residues short of the CDR3 end; the germline J gene provides the rest. With 4 bases removed from V and 4 bases from J, the gap between germline ends came to 12 bases. CDR1 and CDR2 from the germline V gene are SQVTM and ANQGSEA. CDR3 length: 13 amino acids.

The CDR3 reads CASSPGRAYGYTF. The CDR3 bases that were read are TGTGCCAGCTCACCAGGCAGAGCTTACGGG. The genes are TRBV18 and TRBJ1-2; D is undetermined. Coverage ceases 3 residues before the CDR3 finishes, and the germline J gene fills in the end. The germline CDR1 and CDR2 sequences are KGHSH and LQKENI. This CDR3 has 13 amino acids.